A single sample gave rise to the 4 T cell receptor delta chains below, sequenced in a study of γδ T cells in repeated Plasmodium falciparum infection. TCRdb re-called the multiplex PCR reads with CATT. The repertoire holds about 57,000 delta-chain clones, with 1.7% as singletons. Gammadelta T cells were flow-sorted from PBMC into Vgamma9/Vdelta2+ and Vdelta2-negative populations for bulk analysis. Sequencing was done on a sample of gamma-delta T cells from blood. The source is a pool of human donors (malaria-infected and uninfected, not separated).

This clone was observed a few times. TCRdb's protein, taken from a much larger clone, differs from this DNA's translation at residue 13, likely owing to a read error; the protein displayed comes from the DNA. The chain joins TRDV1 to TRDJ1; perhaps TRDD3 as D (6 bases). Because TCRdb records no J gene, it was assigned here through a match of the DNA to germline. Germline loops: CDR1 TSWWSYY, CDR2 QGS. This CDR3 region has 19 residues. Trimming pared 6 bases from V and 1 base from J, leaving 27 bases between. CDR3 coding DNA: TGTGCTCTTGGCCCTTACTCCCGGGGGAACTCGCGTTCCACCGATAAACTCATCTTT. Translated, it gives CALGPYSRGNSRSTDKLIF.

This clone occurred many times. TCRdb pairs this DNA with a much larger clone's protein that differs at residue 9, likely a read error; the protein shown was translated from the DNA. The J gene is TRDJ1, the V gene TRDV2, with D maybe TRDD3 (6 bases). Trimming stripped 5 bases from V and 0 bases from J, with 21 bases between. The V gene's germline CDR1 is GEAIGNYY and CDR2 EKD. This CDR3 region has 17 residues. The CDR3 region is CACGLLGLPEDTDKLIF. In DNA form, the CDR3 reads TGTGCCTGTGGATTACTGGGCCTGCCGGAGGACACCGATAAACTCATCTTT.

In its sample, this clone was seen many times. This likely traces to a read error, being one base from a far larger clone. Other DNA sequences in this specimen translate into the identical CDR3. The V and J genes are TRDV1 and TRDJ1; 9 bases agree with TRDD2. The V segment lost 3 bases and the J segment 0 bases; nucleotides outside the gene matches: 11. Germline values: CDR1 TSWWSYY, CDR2 QGS. The CDR3 consists of 18 residues. The DNA for the CDR3 is TGTGCTCTTGGGGAGCTTGACCCCTTCCTACGGCACACCGATAAACTCATCTTT. Translation gives CALGELDPFLRHTDKLIF.

This clone was counted at least ten times. This DNA translates differently at residue 19 from the TCRdb protein, which is that of a much larger clone; a read error is likely, and the protein shown is the DNA's own translation. This chain links TRDV1 with TRDJ1, with 13 bases identical to TRDD3. This CDR3 is 21 amino acids long. Germline CDR1 is TSWWSYY and CDR2 is QGS. CDR3 nucleotide sequence: TGTGCTCTTGGGGAATGGAACTGGGGGATACGTCGGCCACCGTACACCGATAAACCCATCTTT. The encoded protein is CALGEWNWGIRRPPYTDKPIF.